Listed below are T cell receptor beta chains from one sample, sequenced in a study of cytomegalovirus exposure and HLA in healthy donors. Profiling relied on immunoSEQ multiplex PCR, and the TCRdb table lists in-frame clones only, not all of them. In the table there are about 120,000 clones, about nine tenths of which are singletons. The sample consisted of PBMCs. The source of these receptors is a woman aged 18-35 years in good health and CMV-seronegative. CDR3s include the opening cysteine and the closing phenylalanine or tryptophan. Each record gives: clone size, V gene, D gene, J gene, CDR3 protein, CDR3 DNA. A D gene is named only where the DNA matches it firmly. Where a row states a size, it is once, few, many or the class of an expanded clone; other rows omit it.

once	TRBV5-4	.	TRBJ1-2	CASSSGGVFTYGYTF	TGTGCCAGCAGCTCGGGGGGGGTCTTCACGTATGGCTACACCTTC
.	TRBV2	.	TRBJ1-1	CASSYAGPPMNTEAFF	TGTGCCAGCAGCTATGCGGGACCTCCCATGAACACTGAAGCTTTCTTT
.	TRBV4-2	.	TRBJ2-3	CASSPSLATDTQYF	TGTGCCAGCAGCCCCAGCCTAGCCACAGATACGCAGTATTTT
.	TRBV2	.	TRBJ2-7	CASSSLGHGEAYEQYF	TGTGCCAGCAGTTCGTTGGGACACGGAGAGGCCTACGAGCAGTACTTC
.	TRBV9	TRBD1	TRBJ1-2	CASSSGQGRGYGYTF	TGTGCCAGCAGCTCAGGACAGGGTAGAGGCTATGGCTACACCTTC
.	TRBV29-1	TRBD1	TRBJ2-7	CSVADRGSEQYF	TGCAGCGTCGCGGACAGGGGTAGCGAGCAGTACTTC
.	TRBV7-3	.	TRBJ1-3	CASGTGVSGNTIYF	TGTGCCAGCGGGACGGGGGTTTCTGGAAACACCATATATTTT
few	TRBV19	TRBD1	TRBJ1-5	CASSSTGNHQPQHF	TGTGCCAGTAGTTCGACAGGGAATCATCAGCCCCAGCATTTT
.	TRBV4-1	.	TRBJ1-5	CASSQDGGGGQPQHF	TGCGCCAGCAGCCAAGATGGGGGGGGCGGGCAGCCCCAGCATTTT
few	TRBV30	.	TRBJ2-5	CAWSVLWTLGQETQYF	TGTGCCTGGAGCGTACTCTGGACACTGGGACAAGAGACCCAGTACTTC
.	TRBV2	.	TRBJ2-3	CANSPADTQYF	TGTGCCAACTCGCCTGCAGATACGCAGTATTTT
.	TRBV7-9	.	TRBJ1-2	CASSPGGRDYGYTF	TGTGCCAGCAGCCCCGGGGGACGGGACTATGGCTACACCTTC
.	TRBV5-4	TRBD1	TRBJ2-5	CASSSDRGRETQYF	TGTGCCAGCAGCTCGGACAGGGGACGGGAGACCCAGTACTTC
.	TRBV19	.	TRBJ2-2	CASSIPTRSNTGELFF	TGTGCCAGTAGTATCCCCACCCGGTCGAACACCGGGGAGCTGTTTTTT
.	TRBV19	TRBD1	TRBJ1-2	CASSIRQGHGYTF	TGTGCCAGTAGTATACGACAGGGACATGGCTACACCTTC
.	TRBV5-1	.	TRBJ1-3	CASSQTASGNTIYF	TGCGCCAGCAGCCAGACAGCCTCTGGAAACACCATATATTTT
.	TRBV6-5	TRBD2	TRBJ2-5	CASAGGTQETQYF	TGTGCCAGCGCGGGGGGCACCCAAGAGACCCAGTACTTC
.	TRBV5-1	.	TRBJ1-1	CASSSTTFEAFF	TGCGCCAGCAGCTCGACAACCTTTGAAGCTTTCTTT
.	TRBV7-9	.	TRBJ2-7	CASSLSQGNEQYF	TGTGCCAGCAGCTTATCACAGGGTAACGAGCAGTACTTC
.	TRBV4-2	.	TRBJ2-3	CASSQVAHTSTDTQYF	TGTGCCAGCAGCCAAGTAGCGCATACTAGCACAGATACGCAGTATTTT
.	TRBV19	.	TRBJ2-7	CASSIFLGTNYEQYF	TGTGCCAGTAGTATATTTTTAGGGACAAACTACGAGCAGTACTTC
.	TRBV19	.	TRBJ1-5	CASSIDSGLLSNQPQHF	TGTGCCAGTAGTATCGACTCGGGACTCTTAAGCAATCAGCCCCAGCATTTT
.	TRBV13	TRBD2	TRBJ2-3	CASSYPSGGDIVADTQYF	TGTGCCAGCAGCTACCCTAGCGGGGGGGATATCGTCGCAGATACGCAGTATTTT
.	TRBV7-9	TRBD1	TRBJ2-7	CASSLGQGAHEQYF	TGTGCCAGCAGCCTGGGACAGGGGGCCCACGAGCAGTACTTC